This T cell receptor (beta chain) was recorded in a study of shared clonotypes between healthy human individuals. Study results and limitations: The study sampled only blood, and tissue repertoires likely differ.

V was cut by 3 bases and J by 2 bases, with 10 bases left in between. This CDR3 spans 14 amino acids. Germline CDR1 is SGDLS and CDR2 is YYNGEE. Clones were sequenced by immunoSEQ multiplex PCR, and TCRdb holds only the in-frame ones, with some missing. Of under 600,000 clones listed, roughly 98% are singletons. Naive-designated CD8 cells lacked CD45RO, were positively enriched for CCR7, and omitted terminally differentiated effector memory CD45RA+ cells. Donors, without exception, were Caucasian adults residing in Nashville, Tennessee. A remark on this clone: Its target is unknown.

Source material: naive CD8+ T cells sorted from blood. This chain joins TRBV9 and TRBJ2-3, with D possibly being TRBD1 or TRBD2 (5 bases each). This receptor was taken from a man aged 30 to 45 in good health. CDR3 DNA: TGTGCCAGCAGCGACGACGGGGCCACAGATACGCAGTATTTT. The encoded protein is CASSDDGATDTQYF.